The sequence of this T cell receptor (beta chain) was determined in a study of blood T cell repertoires in COVID-19. About the research overall: COVID-19 samples, acute and convalescent, were from the United States, Italy and Spain. In each case, the material was cDNA or gDNA derived from T cells, B-cell-depleted T cells, or PBMCs.

In the authors' workflow: Scientists estimated how many nucleated cells there were by amplifying reference gene primers. TCRdb keeps only in-frame clones here, not all; method: immunoSEQ multiplex PCR. Clone size and the V and J calls come from that table; the DNA yielded D and trimming. Of approximately 100,000 clones listed, approximately 81% were seen once; the top ten hold approximately 40%. The sample consisted of peripheral blood. This sequence originates from a man aged 80 or over with acute or convalescent COVID-19.

The CDR3 sequence: CAISEPRAGSDTQYF. The CDR3 coding sequence is TGTGCCATCAGTGAACCCCGAGCGGGATCAGATACGCAGTATTTT. This chain joins TRBV10-3 and TRBJ2-3; 7 bases fit TRBD2. Trimming removed 3 bases from V and 4 bases from J; junction bases left unmatched: 7. Germline V gives CDR1 ENHRY, CDR2 SYGVKD. The length of the CDR3 is 15 residues.